The 23 T cell receptor beta chains given below trace back to one sample, sequenced in a study of blood T cell repertoires in COVID-19. Here immunoSEQ multiplex PCR was the method, and the copy in TCRdb shows in-frame clones only, minus some. The repertoire has tens of thousands of clones, approximately 87% of them found once; the top ten carry 3.5% to 5%. Input material: peripheral blood. All receptors come from a human donor in a cohort sampled during active COVID-19.

The V call is TRBV4-3, the J call TRBJ1-4; D unclear. Trimming cost V 3 bases and J 8 bases, with 7 bases left between them. In germline, CDR1 is LGHNA, CDR2 YSLEER. The CDR3 loop spans 12 amino acids. The CDR3 sequence: CASSHWPEKLFF. The DNA of the CDR3 is TGCGCCAGCAGCCACTGGCCAGAAAAACTGTTTTTT.

The rearrangement links TRBV5-1 to TRBJ2-7, with D possibly being TRBD2 (5 bases). The germline V gene has CDR1 SGHRS and CDR2 YFSETQ. This CDR3 is built from 15 residues. Deletions cut 1 base from V and 5 bases from J, with 16 bases between. The CDR3, as DNA: TGCGCCAGCAGCTTGATCACGGGGAATACCCACGAGCAGTACTTC. As protein: CASSLITGNTHEQYF.

The gene calls are TRBV19 and TRBJ1-2, with 7 bases lining up with TRBD1. CDR3 length equals 14 residues. The V gene end was trimmed by 5 bases and the J gene end by 4 bases; junction bases not matched to a gene: 7. Germline V CDR1 and CDR2: LNHDA, SQIVND (reference sequence). CDR3: CASSWGQPSYGYTF. CDR3 in DNA: TGTGCCAGTAGTTGGGGACAGCCGTCCTATGGCTACACCTTC. The full variable domain, with the rest looked up from reference TRBV19 and TRBJ1-2, is DGGITQSPKYLFRKEGQNVTLSCEQNLNHDAMYWYRQDPGQGLRLIYYSQIVNDFQKGDIAEGYSVSREKKESFPLTVTSAQKNPTAFYLCASSWGQPSYGYTFGSGTRLTVV.

The rearrangement uses TRBV2 and TRBJ2-3; 8 nucleotides match TRBD2. This CDR3 region has 15 residues. CDR1 and CDR2 (germline): SNHLY, FYNNEI. The CDR3 DNA reads as TGTGCGACAACAAGAAGCGGGAGTGGCGCAGATACGCAGTATTTT. Encoded protein: CATTRSGSGADTQYF.

The V call is TRBV10-3, the J call TRBJ2-2; 9 bases are a match to TRBD1. Germline loops: CDR1 ENHRY, CDR2 SYGVKD. This CDR3 is built from 16 residues. V shed 3 bases, J shed 6 bases, and the junction held 8 bases outside the gene matches. DNA of the CDR3: TGTGCCATCAGTGACATGCGACACAGGGGGCCCGGGGAGCTGTTTTTT. Its translation: CAISDMRHRGPGELFF.

This chain joins TRBV19 and TRBJ2-7, with D possibly TRBD2 on 6 matching bases. The V end lost 5 bases, the J end lost 5 bases, and 7 bases lay between the germline ends. The CDR3 has 11 residues. CDR1 LNHDA and CDR2 SQIVND come from the germline V gene (reference sequence). Here the CDR3 DNA reads TGTGCCAGTAGTGGAGGGAACGAGCAGTACTTC. Translated, it gives CASSGGNEQYF.

The CDR3 region has the DNA TGTGCCAGCAGCTTGGTAGTTGGAGGTCTGGGGGCTTCACCCCTCCACTTT. The encoded protein is CASSLVVGGLGASPLHF. This sequence joins TRBV5-6 and TRBJ1-6, with D tentatively TRBD1 (6 bases). The CDR3 runs to 17 residues. Germline-derived CDR1 and CDR2 are SGHDT and YYEEEE. V gave up 0 bases and J gave up 9 bases, with 19 bases separating them. The full variable domain, its missing parts supplied by reference TRBV5-6 and TRBJ1-6, is DAGVTQSPTHLIKTRGQQVTLRCSPKSGHDTVSWYQQALGQGPQFIFQYYEEEERQRGNFPDRFSGHQFPNYSSELNVNALLLGDSALYLCASSLVVGGLGASPLHFGNGTRLTVT.

The V gene is TRBV15, the J gene TRBJ2-1; 15 bases agree with TRBD2. The germline gives CDR1 LNHNV, CDR2 YYDKDF (reference sequence). CDR3 length: 16 amino acids. V lost 3 bases, J lost 7 bases, and 4 bases stayed unmatched. This CDR3 is CATSSFGLAGGNEQFF. The CDR3 nucleotides read TGTGCCACCAGCAGTTTCGGACTAGCGGGAGGGAATGAGCAGTTCTTC.

This chain connects TRBV7-2 to TRBJ2-1; D call uncertain. Germline loops: CDR1 SGHTA, CDR2 FQGNSA. V was cut by 1 base and J by 9 bases, with 19 bases left in between. The CDR3 sequence is 16 residues long. CDR3: CASSLESQTRTGEQFF. CDR3 in DNA: TGTGCCAGCAGCTTAGAATCCCAGACCCGCACGGGTGAGCAGTTCTTC.

J is TRBJ2-1 and V is TRBV7-9; 7 nucleotides agree with TRBD1. J gave up 1 base and V 4 bases, and 13 bases lay outside the gene matches. The CDR3 spans 18 residues. Germline V gene data show CDR1 as SEHNR and CDR2 as FQNEAQ (reference sequence). Written as DNA, the CDR3 is TGTGCCAGCAGCTCCGACAGGGCCAAATGGGCATCCTACAATGAGCAGTTCTTC. Amino acids: CASSSDRAKWASYNEQFF.

This sequence joins TRBV28 and TRBJ1-1; TRBD1 matches 8 bases. The CDR3 runs 13 residues. V gave up 6 bases and J gave up 1 base; unmatched junction bases: 1. Germline V gene sequence: CDR1 MDHEN, CDR2 SYDVKM. The CDR3 DNA sequence: TGTGCCAGCAGCAGGGGGCCGAACACTGAAGCTTTCTTT. Translation gives CASSRGPNTEAFF.

The rearrangement uses TRBV25-1 and TRBJ2-1; D possibly corresponds to TRBD1 (6 bases). V lost 0 bases, J lost 1 base, and 7 bases lay in between. Germline assignment: CDR1 MGHDK and CDR2 SYGVNS. The CDR3 is 15 amino acids. The CDR3 DNA is TGTGCCAGCAGTGAATATACAGGGTCCTACAATGAGCAGTTCTTC. Translation: CASSEYTGSYNEQFF.

The genes are TRBV7-9 and TRBJ2-7; 9 bases are shared with TRBD1. V lost 5 bases to trimming and J lost 3 bases; unmatched junction nucleotides: 5. This CDR3 comprises 14 residues. CDR1 SEHNR and CDR2 FQNEAQ come from the germline V gene (reference sequence). DNA of the CDR3: TGTGCCAGCAGCGTCGGGACAGGGATCTACGAGCAGTACTTC. It translates to CASSVGTGIYEQYF.

This clone was found a few times. The genes are TRBV9 and TRBJ2-7, with a weak D call TRBD1 (6 bases). Deletions cut 4 bases from V and 2 bases from J, with 13 bases between. The CDR3 loop spans 14 amino acids. Germline V lookup: CDR1 SGDLS, CDR2 YYNGEE. CDR3 nucleotides: TGTGCCAGCAGCACAAGACAGGACGCCTACGAGCAGTACTTC. Translated: CASSTRQDAYEQYF. The variable domain in full, with the rest retrieved from reference TRBV9 and TRBJ2-7, is DSGVTQTPKHLITATGQRVTLRCSPRSGDLSVYWYQQSLDQGLQFLIQYYNGEERAKGNILERFSAQQFPDLHSELNLSSLELGDSALYFCASSTRQDAYEQYFGPGTRLTVT.

V gene TRBV5-1 combines with J gene TRBJ2-7; D is perhaps TRBD1 (7 bases). V lost 6 bases and J lost 5, with 24 bases in between. The CDR3 loop spans 16 amino acids. Per the germline V gene, CDR1 is SGHRS and CDR2 is YFSETQ. The CDR3 sequence is CASTLAPTGQRDEQYF. For the CDR3, the DNA is TGCGCCAGCACCTTAGCCCCGACAGGGCAGCGGGACGAGCAGTACTTC. The full variable domain, in which reference TRBV5-1 and TRBJ2-7 provide the parts outside the CDR3, is KAGVTQTPRYLIKTRGQQVTLSCSPISGHRSVSWYQQTPGQGLQFLFEYFSETQRNKGNFPGRFSGRQFSNSRSEMNVSTLELGDSALYLCASTLAPTGQRDEQYFGPGTRLTVT.

This rearrangement joins TRBV7-9 to TRBJ2-1, with D possibly matching TRBD1 (5 bases). Germline V CDR1 and CDR2: SEHNR, FQNEAQ (reference sequence). V shed 3 bases and J shed 0 bases, with 9 bases lying between them. This CDR3 contains 15 residues. The CDR3 protein is CASSLTANSYNEQFF. The CDR3 coding sequence is TGTGCCAGCAGCTTGACAGCGAACTCCTACAATGAGCAGTTCTTC.

The chain has TRBV6-5 and TRBJ2-1; TRBD2 agrees at 7 bases. In germline, CDR1 is MNHEY, CDR2 SVGAGI. This CDR3 has 14 residues. V was clipped by 2 bases and J by 6 bases; unmatched bases: 4. CDR3 in DNA: TGTGCCAGCAGTTACCCGGGGGAGGGCAATGAGCAGTTCTTC. Protein: CASSYPGEGNEQFF.

This clone appeared a few times. The V gene is TRBV6-1, the J gene TRBJ1-5; 9 bases fit TRBD1. Germline values: CDR1 MNHNS, CDR2 SASEGT. There are 20 residues in the CDR3. With 2 bases clipped from V and 2 bases from J, the junction kept 16 bases outside the gene matches. The CDR3 reads CASSEYSGTGLVLGNQPQHF. CDR3 bases: TGTGCCAGCAGTGAATATTCCGGGACAGGGTTGGTATTAGGCAATCAGCCCCAGCATTTT.

This chain joins TRBV30 and TRBJ1-4, with D possibly TRBD1 on 5 matching bases. The CDR3 sequence is 12 residues long. V was clipped by 7 bases and J by 7 bases, with 13 bases between them. Germline V gives CDR1 GTSNPN, CDR2 SVGIG (reference sequence). The CDR3 nucleotides are TGTGCCTTCGGGGGATTTGGTGAAAAACTGTTTTTT. It encodes CAFGGFGEKLFF. Full variable domain (remainder filled in from reference TRBV30 and TRBJ1-4): SQTIHQWPATLVQPVGSPLSLECTVEGTSNPNLYWYRQAAGRGLQLLFYSVGIGQISSEVPQNLSASRPQDRQFILSSKKLLLSDSGFYLCAFGGFGEKLFFGSGTQLSVL.

This chain links TRBV7-9 with TRBJ2-1; 8 positions agree with TRBD2. CDR3 length: 16 amino acids. Trimming cost V 5 bases and J 0 bases; bases outside gene matches: 6. Per germline, CDR1 SEHNR and CDR2 FQNEAQ (reference sequence). This CDR3 reads CASSPTSGGSYNEQFF. CDR3 in DNA: TGTGCCAGCAGCCCTACTAGCGGAGGCTCCTACAATGAGCAGTTCTTC.

The rearrangement links TRBV5-4 to TRBJ2-1; 7 bases agree with TRBD2. V dropped 4 bases and J dropped 2; count of bases not matched to a gene: 12. CDR1 and CDR2 from the germline V gene are SGHNT and YYREEE (reference sequence). The CDR3 spans 17 residues. In DNA form, the CDR3 reads TGTGCCAGCAGCAGAACCTCCCGCGGGGGTGCCTACAATGAGCAGTTCTTC. It is translated as CASSRTSRGGAYNEQFF.

The CDR3 DNA reads TGTGCCAGCTCTCGTACTGCGGGGTCCTACAATGAGCAGTTCTTC. Protein sequence: CASSRTAGSYNEQFF. This chain links TRBV18 with TRBJ2-1, with TRBD2 as a possible D gene (6 bases). The V end lost 6 bases, the J end lost 1 base, and 13 bases lay between the germline ends. This CDR3 region has 15 residues. The germline V gene has CDR1 KGHSH and CDR2 LQKENI. The entire variable domain, with the rest obtained from reference TRBV18 and TRBJ2-1, is as follows: NAGVMQNPRHLVRRRGQEARLRCSPMKGHSHVYWYRQLPEEGLKFMVYLQKENIIDESGMPKERFSAEFPKEGPSILRIQQVVRGDSAAYFCASSRTAGSYNEQFFGPGTRLTVL.

This chain uses TRBV18 with TRBJ2-3; TRBD1 is a possible D gene (6 bases). CDR1 and CDR2 (germline): KGHSH, LQKENI. The ends were cut back, 5 bases at V and 0 bases at J, with 33 bases in the middle. The CDR3 is 22 amino acids. This chain's CDR3 is CASSSTTGSSDPLMVSTDTQYF. In DNA, the CDR3 is TGTGCCAGCTCAAGCACTACAGGGTCCTCCGACCCTCTTATGGTTAGCACAGATACGCAGTATTTT.